These T cell receptor beta chains were read from a single sample in a study of blood T cell repertoires in COVID-19. Sequencing was performed with immunoSEQ multiplex PCR; in TCRdb, only in-frame clones are kept and a portion is missing. The table lists about 200,000 clones, roughly 86% of them singletons. The specimen was peripheral blood. The receptors shown here come from a young man with active or convalescent COVID-19. Both conserved end residues are part of each CDR3. D genes are given only for firm matches. Rows may omit the clone size; those that give it use once, few, many or a size class.

v_gene	d_gene	abundance	j_gene	CDR3nt	CDR3aa
TRBV7-8	.	.	TRBJ2-6	TGTGCCAGCAGCTTAGTCACGGGAAGCTCTGGGGCCAACGTCCTGACTTTC	CASSLVTGSSGANVLTF
TRBV5-6	TRBD1	.	TRBJ1-4	TGTGCCAGCAGCTTGGGCGGGACAGCTAATGAAAAACTGTTTTTT	CASSLGGTANEKLFF
TRBV30	TRBD1	.	TRBJ1-6	TGTGCCTGGAGCTCGGGACAGGGTGGTTCACCCCTCCACTTT	CAWSSGQGGSPLHF
TRBV2	TRBD2	.	TRBJ2-1	TGTGCCAGCAGTGAAGCCAGCGGGGGGGGGAATGAGCAGTTCTTC	CASSEASGGGNEQFF
TRBV5-4	.	.	TRBJ2-3	TGTGCCAGCAGTGAACAGGGCCCTAGCACAGATACGCAGTATTTT	CASSEQGPSTDTQYF
TRBV7-9	.	.	TRBJ1-1	TGTGCCAGCAGCTTAGGTAGCACTGAAGCTTTCTTT	CASSLGSTEAFF
TRBV7-8	TRBD2	.	TRBJ2-1	TGTGCCAGCAGCTTTGGTTTAGCGGGGGATTTAAGCTCCTACAATGAGCAGTTCTTC	CASSFGLAGDLSSYNEQFF
TRBV27	.	.	TRBJ1-1	TGTGCCAGCAGTTTATCTTCGGGGGACACTGAAGCTTTCTTT	CASSLSSGDTEAFF
TRBV19	.	.	TRBJ1-2	TGTGCCAGTAGCAAACAGACAGTTGGCTATGGCTACACCTTC	CASSKQTVGYGYTF
TRBV4-1	TRBD1	few	TRBJ1-6	TGCGCCAGCAGCCAAGCCGGGACAGAGAATTCACCCCTCCACTTT	CASSQAGTENSPLHF
TRBV6-4	.	.	TRBJ2-1	TGTGCCAGCAGTGTCCTACCTTACAATGAGCAGTTCTTC	CASSVLPYNEQFF
TRBV6-5	.	.	TRBJ1-2	TGTGCCAGCAGCGCTGCGGACTATGGCTACACCTTC	CASSAADYGYTF
TRBV7-6	TRBD2	.	TRBJ2-5	TGTGCCAGCAGCTTAGTTAATAGCGGGCAAGAGACCCAGTACTTC	CASSLVNSGQETQYF
TRBV3-1/TRBV3-2	.	.	TRBJ1-2	TGTGCCAGCAGCCTAGGGACAACTGGCTACACCTTC	CASSLGTTGYTF
TRBV28	.	few	TRBJ1-1	TGTGCCAGCAGTTTCTCCAGGACAAACACTGAAGCTTTCTTT	CASSFSRTNTEAFF
TRBV27	.	.	TRBJ1-2	TGTGCCAGCCCTATAACTCGGGCTAACTATGGCTACACCTTC	CASPITRANYGYTF
TRBV2	TRBD1	.	TRBJ1-2	TGTGCCAGCCGAGAGGACAGGGGCATCTCGCAGGGCTACACCTTC	CASREDRGISQGYTF
TRBV7-2	TRBD1	.	TRBJ1-1	TGTGCCAGCAGCTTAGGGTCGACCGGACAGGGGTCAGCTTTCTTT	CASSLGSTGQGSAFF
TRBV19	TRBD1	once	TRBJ1-5	TGTGCCAGTAGTAGCCGACAGGGGGCGAGCAATCAGCCCCAGCATTTT	CASSSRQGASNQPQHF
TRBV5-3	TRBD2	.	TRBJ2-5	TGTGCCAGAAGCCTGCCGAGGACTAGCGGGGGGGAGACCCAGTACTTC	CARSLPRTSGGETQYF
TRBV7-9	TRBD1	.	TRBJ2-7	TGTGCCAGCAGCTTGCAGGGGGCGTACGAGCAGTACTTC	CASSLQGAYEQYF
TRBV6-1	TRBD1	few	TRBJ1-2	TGTGCCAGCAGTGAAAGTTGGACAGGGAAGTATGGCTACACCTTC	CASSESWTGKYGYTF
TRBV21-1	.	.	TRBJ2-5	TGTGCCAGCAGCAATTCCGGGACTACGAAAGAGACCCAGTACTTC	CASSNSGTTKETQYF
TRBV7-9	TRBD2	.	TRBJ2-5	TGTGCCAGCAGCTCCCTCCTTGGGGGGGGGAAAGAGACCCAGTACTTC	CASSSLLGGGKETQYF
TRBV5-6	TRBD1	.	TRBJ1-2	TGTGCCAGCAGCGGGGGACAGAAAGATAACTATGGCTACACCTTC	CASSGGQKDNYGYTF
TRBV29-1	TRBD2	.	TRBJ2-5	TGCAGCGTCGAGGGACTAGCGGGAAAAGAGACCCAGTACTTC	CSVEGLAGKETQYF
TRBV18	.	.	TRBJ2-7	TGTGCCAGCTCCCCAGAGAGCTCCTACGAGCAGTACTTC	CASSPESSYEQYF
TRBV25-1	.	.	TRBJ1-2	TGTGCCAGCACTTCAGGGTATGATGGCTACACCTTC	CASTSGYDGYTF
TRBV30	TRBD1	.	TRBJ1-6	TGTGCCTGGAGTAGGACAGGGGGCTTTTCACCCCTCCACTTT	CAWSRTGGFSPLHF
TRBV2	.	.	TRBJ1-1	TGTGCCAGCAGTGATGGCGGTTCAAGAGCCGAAGCTTTCTTT	CASSDGGSRAEAFF
TRBV29-1	TRBD2	.	TRBJ2-1	TGCAGCGTTGTATTTTTCCTAGCGGGCGGCAATGAGCAGTTCTTC	CSVVFFLAGGNEQFF
TRBV7-3	.	.	TRBJ1-5	TGTGCCAGCACCCGAGCGCCATCTGGCAATCAGCCCCAGCATTTT	CASTRAPSGNQPQHF
TRBV10-3	TRBD1	.	TRBJ2-7	TGTGCCATCAGTGGCCCCCACCCTGACAGGGGGGAATACGAGCAGTACTTC	CAISGPHPDRGEYEQYF
TRBV9	.	.	TRBJ1-2	TGTGCCAGCAGCGCGGACTCTTACTATGGCTACACCTTC	CASSADSYYGYTF
TRBV12-3/TRBV12-4	.	.	TRBJ1-5	TGTGCCAGCACCTTGGGGGGACAGCCCCAGCATTTT	CASTLGGQPQHF
TRBV27	.	few	TRBJ2-1	TGTGCCAGCAGTCCACAGACAGGCCCCACCGAGGAGGAGCAGTTCTTC	CASSPQTGPTEEEQFF
TRBV4-1	.	.	TRBJ2-5	TGCGCCAGCAGCCCTCTGGACTGGAAAGAGACCCAGTACTTC	CASSPLDWKETQYF